These 3 T cell receptor beta chains were sequenced from one sample in a study of tumor-infiltrating lymphocytes in primary liver carcinoma. RNA and DNA were co-extracted from approximately 20-30 mg of unsorted bulk tissue. Total RNA amounting to about 520 ng was the source from which TCR beta cDNA was made with a constant-region primer. Three nested multiplex PCR rounds of slightly modified ARM-PCR generated TCR beta libraries. The first two PCR rounds used TRBV1-TRBV30 forward primers with a C-beta reverse primer, 10 cycles each. In TCRdb, the multiplex PCR reads were re-called with MiXCR into one record per CDR3 protein. The sample yields about 100,000 distinct CDR3 sequences, 65% to 75% seen once. Material: liver tumor tissue from sampling region 2. This sample's subset: tumor region T2, inferior pole. These receptors all stem from a woman in her sixties with primary liver carcinoma and hepatitis B virus infection.

Points on this clonotype: As the CDR3 is not closed by the conserved phenylalanine or tryptophan, this likely results from a read error. The rearrangement joins TRBV7-2 to TRBJ2-2, with 8 bases lining up with TRBD2. The CDR3 length is 18 residues. After removal of 2 bases from V and 5 bases from J, the junction contained 13 bases not matched to a gene. Germline values: CDR1 SGHTA, CDR2 FQGNSA. CDR3 DNA: TGTGCCAGCAGCTTAATCGGGACTAGTGAGAGGCGAACCGGGGAGCTGTTTCTT. The encoded protein is CASSLIGTSERRTGELFL.

Note on this clonotype: A much larger clone sits a single nucleotide away, making a read error possible. The CDR3 end shows no conserved phenylalanine or tryptophan, and so a read error is likely. V is TRBV14 and J is TRBJ2-1; TRBD2 matches 7 bases. This CDR3 is built from 15 residues. Trimming took 1 base from V and 4 from J; bases not matched to a gene: 4. Germline values: CDR1 SGHDN, CDR2 FVKESK. The CDR3 DNA reads TGTGCCAGCAGCCAAGCCGGGACTACATACAATGAGCAGTTCTCC. Its protein product is CASSQAGTTYNEQFS.

As to this clonotype: A read error may account for a junction end that differs from germline. The V call is TRBV6-1, the J call TRBJ2-7; a possible D gene is TRBD2 (5 bases). The V gene's germline CDR1 is MNHNS and CDR2 SASEGT. The CDR3 length is 13 residues. In nucleotides, the CDR3 is TGTGCCCGCCGCGTTCCGGGAAGCTACGGGCAGTACTTC. Its translation: CARRVPGSYGQYF.